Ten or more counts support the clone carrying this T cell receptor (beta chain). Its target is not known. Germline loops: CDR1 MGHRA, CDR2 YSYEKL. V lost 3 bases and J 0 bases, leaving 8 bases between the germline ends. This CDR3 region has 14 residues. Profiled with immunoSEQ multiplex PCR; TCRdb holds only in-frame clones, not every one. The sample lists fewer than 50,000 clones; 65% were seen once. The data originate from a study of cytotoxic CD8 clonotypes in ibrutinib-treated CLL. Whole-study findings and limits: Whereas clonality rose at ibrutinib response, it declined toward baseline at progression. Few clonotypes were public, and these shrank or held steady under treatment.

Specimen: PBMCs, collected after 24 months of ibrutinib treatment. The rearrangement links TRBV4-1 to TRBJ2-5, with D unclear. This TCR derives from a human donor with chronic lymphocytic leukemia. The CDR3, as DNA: TGCGCCAGCAGCCACTACTTGTACCAAGAGACCCAGTACTTC. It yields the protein CASSHYLYQETQYF.